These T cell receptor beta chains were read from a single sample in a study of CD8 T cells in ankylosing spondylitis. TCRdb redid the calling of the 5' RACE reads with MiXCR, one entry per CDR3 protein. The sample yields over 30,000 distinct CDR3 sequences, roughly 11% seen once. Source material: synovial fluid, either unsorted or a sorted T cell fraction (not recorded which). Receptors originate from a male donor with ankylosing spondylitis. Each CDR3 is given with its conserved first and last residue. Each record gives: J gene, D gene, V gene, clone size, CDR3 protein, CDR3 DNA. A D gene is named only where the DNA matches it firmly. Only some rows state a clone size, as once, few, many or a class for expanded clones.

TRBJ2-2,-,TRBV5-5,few,CASSSRGGGDTGELFFF,-
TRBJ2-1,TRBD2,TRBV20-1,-,CSADPGLAGAEQFF,TGCAGTGCTGACCCGGGACTAGCGGGAGCTGAGCAGTTCTTC
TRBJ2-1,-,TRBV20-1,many,CSARGTETYNEQFF,TGCAGTGCCAGGGGAACAGAGACTTACAATGAGCAGTTCTTC
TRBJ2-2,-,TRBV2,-,CASRLDANTGELFF,TGTGCCAGCAGGCTAGACGCGAACACCGGGGAGCTGTTTTTT
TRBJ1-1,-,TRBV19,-,CASRTYFLTEAFF,TGTGCCAGTAGGACATACTTCCTCACTGAAGCTTTCTTT
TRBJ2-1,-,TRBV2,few,CASEPDRGGYNEQFF,TGTGCCAGCGAACCCGACAGGGGAGGGTACAATGAGCAGTTCTTC
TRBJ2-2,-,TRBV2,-,CASHMMRGSGELFF,TGTGCCAGCCATATGATGAGGGGTAGCGGGGAGCTGTTTTTT
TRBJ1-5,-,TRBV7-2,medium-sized,CASSLAQNQPQHF,TGTGCCAGCAGCCTAGCCCAAAATCAGCCCCAGCATTTT
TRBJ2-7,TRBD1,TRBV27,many,CASSRQGFNYEQYF,TGTGCCAGCAGTCGACAGGGTTTTAACTACGAGCAGTACTTC
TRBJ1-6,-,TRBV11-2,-,CASSSGLTSSYNSPLHF,TGTGCCAGCAGCTCCGGTCTTACGAGCTCCTATAATTCACCCCTCCACTTT
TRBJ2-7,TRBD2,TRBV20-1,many,CSAEGLAGGDEQYF,TGCAGTGCTGAAGGACTAGCGGGAGGGGACGAGCAGTACTTC
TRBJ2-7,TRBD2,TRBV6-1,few,CASRGLASYEQYF,TGTGCCAGCAGAGGACTAGCGTCCTACGAGCAGTACTTC
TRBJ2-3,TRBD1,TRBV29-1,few,CSVEDPVGTAFGDTQYF,TGCAGCGTTGAAGATCCCGTAGGGACAGCGTTCGGAGATACGCAGTATTTT
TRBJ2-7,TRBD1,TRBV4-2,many,CASSQDHSRGLEQYF,TGTGCCAGCAGCCAAGACCACAGCAGGGGGCTCGAGCAGTACTTC
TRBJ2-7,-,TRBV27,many,CASSFKVLYEQYF,TGTGCCAGCAGTTTCAAGGTCCTTTACGAGCAGTACTTC
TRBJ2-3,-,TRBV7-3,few,CASSSQGTDTQYF,TGTGCCAGCAGCTCGCAAGGCACAGATACGCAGTATTTT
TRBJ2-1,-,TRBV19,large,CASSVLWNEQFF,TGTGCCAGTAGTGTTCTGTGGAATGAGCAGTTCTTC
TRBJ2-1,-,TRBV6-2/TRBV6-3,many,CASRGLRESSYNEQFF,TGTGCCAGCAGGGGACTGCGCGAGAGCTCCTACAATGAGCAGTTCTTC
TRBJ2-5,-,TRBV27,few,CASSLWRQETQYF,TGTGCCAGCAGTTTATGGCGTCAAGAGACCCAGTACTTC
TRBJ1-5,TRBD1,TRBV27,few,CASSYRGDQPQHF,TGTGCCAGCAGTTACAGGGGCGATCAGCCCCAGCATTTT
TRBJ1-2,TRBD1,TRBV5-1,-,CASSPGQGVGYTF,TGCGCCAGCAGCCCCGGACAGGGAGTGGGCTACACCTTC
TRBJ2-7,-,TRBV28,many,CASSSVGVSYEQYF,TGTGCCAGCAGTTCCGTGGGAGTCTCCTACGAGCAGTACTTC